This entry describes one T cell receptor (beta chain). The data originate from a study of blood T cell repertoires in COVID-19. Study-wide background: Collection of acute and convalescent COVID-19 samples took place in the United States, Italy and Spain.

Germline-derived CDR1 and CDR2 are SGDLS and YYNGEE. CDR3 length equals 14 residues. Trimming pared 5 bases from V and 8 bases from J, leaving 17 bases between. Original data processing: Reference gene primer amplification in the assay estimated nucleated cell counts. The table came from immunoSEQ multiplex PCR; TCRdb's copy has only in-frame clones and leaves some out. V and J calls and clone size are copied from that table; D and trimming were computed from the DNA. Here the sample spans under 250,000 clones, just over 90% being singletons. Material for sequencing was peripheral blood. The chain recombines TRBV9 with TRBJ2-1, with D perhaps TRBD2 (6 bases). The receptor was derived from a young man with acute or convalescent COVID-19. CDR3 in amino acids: CASRRGGPWDEQFF. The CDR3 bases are TGTGCCAGCAGGCGGGGCGGGCCTTGGGATGAGCAGTTCTTC.